This entry lists 27 T cell receptor beta chains sequenced from one sample in a study of OX40 agonist ivuxolimab in advanced cancers. TCRdb's table, derived via immunoSEQ multiplex PCR, lists solely in-frame clones and lacks some. The table records 46,000 or so clones, 70% to 90% of them present only once. The source was CD4+ or CD8+ T cells sorted from blood, collected in a trial of the OX40 agonist ivuxolimab. The receptors were sampled from an adult with an advanced solid tumor such as melanoma, head and neck, liver or kidney cancer.

The genes are TRBV14 and TRBJ2-1, with TRBD2 matching 9 bases. The junction had 15 bases not matched to a gene; V was cut back by 1 base and J by 8 bases. Germline V gene sequence: CDR1 SGHDN, CDR2 FVKESK. The length of the CDR3 is 18 residues. The CDR3 loop reads CASSQATTRREGHDEQFF. Written as DNA, the CDR3 is TGTGCCAGCAGCCAAGCCACAACCCGGCGGGAGGGCCACGATGAGCAGTTCTTC.

The chain uses TRBV7-9 and TRBJ1-5; D not resolved. V lost 0 bases and J 4 bases, leaving 1 base between the germline ends. CDR3 length: 12 residues. The germline V gene has CDR1 SEHNR and CDR2 FQNEAQ (reference sequence). The CDR3 bases are TGTGCCAGCAGCTTAGCGAATCAGCCCCAGCATTTT. It specifies CASSLANQPQHF.

The rearrangement joins TRBV5-4 to TRBJ2-3; D is ambiguous. The CDR3 has 14 residues. Germline assignment: CDR1 SGHNT and CDR2 YYREEE (reference sequence). V was cut by 1 base and J by 0 bases, with 6 bases left in between. DNA for the CDR3: TGTGCCAGCAGCTTGCCTAGGAGCACAGATACGCAGTATTTT. Translated: CASSLPRSTDTQYF.

The rearrangement joins TRBV5-5 to TRBJ2-7, with 12 bases that match TRBD2. The ends lost 2 bases at V and 3 bases at J; junction bases unmatched: 9. The CDR3 totals 17 residues. Germline CDR1 SGHKS, CDR2 YYEKEE (reference sequence). The CDR3 region is CASSFASGRAVYYEQYF. The DNA of the CDR3 is TGTGCCAGCAGCTTTGCTAGCGGGAGGGCCGTCTACTACGAGCAGTACTTC.

The chain carries TRBV5-1 and TRBJ2-7, with TRBD1 matching 8 bases. The germline gives CDR1 SGHRS, CDR2 YFSETQ. Losses at the gene ends were 2 bases for V and 3 bases for J; bases not matched to a gene: 4. CDR3 size: 14 residues. CDR3 amino acids: CASSLRQGSYEQYF. The CDR3 region has the DNA TGCGCCAGCAGCTTAAGACAGGGGAGCTACGAGCAGTACTTC.

The V gene is TRBV28, the J gene TRBJ2-7, with D possibly matching TRBD2 (6 bases). Germline CDR1 reads MDHEN; CDR2 reads SYDVKM. V gave up 6 bases and J gave up 4 bases, with 7 bases separating them. The CDR3 has 11 residues. CDR3 loop: CASREGYEQYF. DNA for the CDR3: TGTGCCAGCAGGGAGGGGTACGAGCAGTACTTC.

The rearrangement joins TRBV30 to TRBJ2-7, with 7 bases identical to TRBD2. The CDR3 has 15 residues. CDR1 and CDR2 from the germline V gene are GTSNPN and SVGIG (reference sequence). V dropped 1 base and J dropped 0; count of bases not matched to a gene: 6. CDR3 amino acids: CAWSAGTTSSYEQYF. CDR3 nucleotides: TGTGCCTGGAGTGCCGGGACTACTAGCTCCTACGAGCAGTACTTC.

The CDR3 protein is CASSQGLDNEQFF. DNA of the CDR3: TGTGCCAGCAGCCAAGGCCTGGACAATGAGCAGTTCTTC. V usage is TRBV4-2 and J usage is TRBJ2-1; D not certain. The CDR3 runs 13 residues. Trimming took 1 base from V and 5 from J, leaving 6 bases between them. Germline V gene sequence: CDR1 LGHNA, CDR2 YNFKEQ.

This chain joins TRBV9 and TRBJ2-3, with unresolved D. The CDR3 is 13 residues long. Trimming left V 1 base short and J 3 bases short, with 6 bases between. CDR1 and CDR2 (germline): SGDLS, YYNGEE. In nucleotides, the CDR3 is TGTGCCAGCAGCGTATCCTATACAGATACGCAGTATTTT. Its protein product is CASSVSYTDTQYF.

The gene calls are TRBV4-3 and TRBJ1-2; TRBD1 is a possible D gene (5 bases). This CDR3 region has 17 residues. Germline assignment: CDR1 LGHNA and CDR2 YSLEER. V lost 4 bases, J lost 2 bases, and 20 bases lay in between. For the CDR3, the DNA is TGCGCCAGCAGCCTCGCTAGCCCGGGACTTATGAACTATGGCTACACCTTC. Translating gives CASSLASPGLMNYGYTF.

This clone occurred once. An end of the junction does not agree with germline; a read error may underlie this. The sample carries other DNA sequences with the same CDR3. The chain uses TRBV30 and TRBJ1-1; no clear D. Germline V gene data show CDR1 as GTSNPN and CDR2 as SVGIG (reference sequence). The CDR3 extends over 12 amino acids. CDR3 in amino acids: CAWSVKRTEAFF. CDR3 sequence (DNA): TGTGCTTGGAGTGTAAAAAGGACTGAAGCTTTCTTT.

The chain has TRBV10-3 and TRBJ1-1; 11 bases are a match to TRBD1. CDR3 length equals 16 residues. V lost 6 bases to trimming and J lost 4 bases; unmatched junction nucleotides: 10. Germline values: CDR1 ENHRY, CDR2 SYGVKD. CDR3 residues: CAISGGQGEGSTEAFF. The CDR3 nucleotides read TGTGCCATCAGCGGGGGACAGGGGGAGGGAAGCACTGAAGCTTTCTTT.

The J gene is TRBJ2-7, the V gene TRBV4-1; the match to TRBD1 covers 9 bases. This CDR3 is 16 amino acids long. Germline V gives CDR1 MGHRA, CDR2 YSYEKL. The V gene end was trimmed by 4 bases and the J gene end by 3 bases; junction bases not matched to a gene: 10. The CDR3 DNA follows: TGCGCCAGCAGCCCCCACCACAGGGGGCTTTACTACGAGCAGTACTTC. It yields the protein CASSPHHRGLYYEQYF.

V usage is TRBV7-9 and J usage is TRBJ1-3; D is unresolved. The CDR3 sequence is 16 residues long. V lost 4 bases to trimming and J lost 1 base, with 14 bases between them. Germline CDR1 SEHNR, CDR2 FQNEAQ (reference sequence). The CDR3 loop is CASSSEEGSSGNTIYF. The CDR3 nucleotides read TGTGCCAGCAGCTCCGAGGAGGGTTCTTCTGGAAACACCATATATTTT.

V and J are TRBV6-1 and TRBJ1-3; TRBD1 might be the D (5 bases). This CDR3 spans 16 amino acids. The V end lost 2 bases, the J end lost 7 bases, and 18 bases lay between the germline ends. CDR1 is MNHNS and CDR2 is SASEGT in the germline V gene. CDR3 sequence: CASSEHRLRGSNTIYF. CDR3 DNA: TGTGCCAGCAGTGAACATAGGCTGAGGGGAAGTAACACCATATATTTT.

The rearrangement uses TRBV19 and TRBJ2-7; 10 positions agree with TRBD1. The CDR3 sequence is 15 residues long. Germline loops: CDR1 LNHDA, CDR2 SQIVND (reference sequence). V dropped 5 bases and J dropped 2; count of bases not matched to a gene: 6. Here the CDR3 DNA reads TGTGCCAGTAGTTCAGGACAGGGGGGAACCTACGAGCAGTACTTC. It is translated as CASSSGQGGTYEQYF.

This chain connects TRBV6-4 to TRBJ2-1, with 11 bases aligning to TRBD2. The length of the CDR3 is 15 residues. With 0 bases clipped from V and 6 bases from J, the junction kept 1 base outside the gene matches. Germline CDR1 MRHNA, CDR2 SNTAGT. The CDR3 protein is CASSDSSGGANEQFF. CDR3 nucleotide sequence: TGTGCCAGCAGTGACTCTAGCGGGGGGGCCAATGAGCAGTTCTTC.

This clone was seen only once. The V gene is TRBV7-9, the J gene TRBJ1-1; D gene ambiguous. The CDR3 has 11 residues. With 3 bases removed from V and 6 bases from J, the gap between germline ends came to 5 bases. Germline lookup yields CDR1 SEHNR and CDR2 FQNEAQ (reference sequence). CDR3 protein: CASSFSPEAFF. The CDR3, as DNA: TGTGCCAGCAGCTTCTCCCCTGAAGCTTTCTTT.

This clone was detected once. The V gene is TRBV9, the J gene TRBJ2-3, with unresolved D. The V end was cut by 4 bases, the J end by 6 bases, with 12 bases between. In germline, CDR1 is SGDLS, CDR2 YYNGEE. The CDR3 is 13 residues long. The CDR3 is CASSSAPRDTQYF. CDR3 DNA sequence: TGTGCCAGCAGCTCGGCTCCCCGGGATACGCAGTATTTT.

This chain uses TRBV30 with TRBJ1-3; D remains ambiguous. The germline CDR1 and CDR2 sequences are GTSNPN and SVGIG (reference sequence). The CDR3 has 17 residues. Trimming pared 0 bases from V and 2 bases from J, leaving 17 bases between. The CDR3 protein is CAWSVLVGPQPGNTIYF. The CDR3 coding sequence is TGTGCCTGGAGTGTACTAGTAGGGCCCCAGCCTGGAAACACCATATATTTT.

The chain joins TRBV4-1 to TRBJ2-2; no clear D. The CDR3 totals 16 residues. Germline V gene data show CDR1 as MGHRA and CDR2 as YSYEKL. Trimming took 0 bases from V and 4 from J, leaving 12 bases between them. The CDR3 loop reads CASSQDGILGTGELFF. CDR3 coding DNA: TGCGCCAGCAGCCAAGATGGTATCCTGGGCACCGGGGAGCTGTTTTTT.

The chain has TRBV4-1 and TRBJ2-3; no firm D call. V gave up 2 bases and J gave up 7 bases, with 16 bases separating them. The V gene's germline CDR1 is MGHRA and CDR2 YSYEKL. The CDR3 runs to 15 residues. The CDR3 nucleotides are TGCGCCAGCAGCCAATTTTTCGCGAGAACCTATACGCAGTATTTT. Translated: CASSQFFARTYTQYF.

Turning to this clone: Relative to the germline gene, one junction end is altered; a read error may explain this. The gene calls are TRBV5-1 and TRBJ1-5, with D possibly TRBD1 on 6 matching bases. Germline assignment: CDR1 SGHRS and CDR2 YFSETQ. CDR3 length: 14 residues. Written as DNA, the CDR3 is TGCGCCAGCAGCCTAGGGACATCGTATCAACCCCAGCATTTT. This encodes CASSLGTSYQPQHF.

On this clone: Additional DNA sequences in this sample encode the identical CDR3. V is TRBV27 and J is TRBJ1-1; D call uncertain. This CDR3 has 15 amino acids. Germline V gene data show CDR1 as MNHEY and CDR2 as SMNVEV (reference sequence). V was clipped by 2 bases and J by 0 bases, with 10 bases between them. CDR3 coding DNA: TGTGCCAGCAGTTTAAGTGCCAGCTTGAACACTGAAGCTTTCTTT. Residues: CASSLSASLNTEAFF.

The V call is TRBV4-1, the J call TRBJ2-1; 7 nucleotides agree with TRBD1. The CDR3 length is 15 residues. The ends lost 1 base at V and 2 bases at J; junction bases unmatched: 2. Germline values: CDR1 MGHRA, CDR2 YSYEKL. CDR3: CASSQGGTAYNEQFF. The CDR3 DNA reads TGCGCCAGCAGCCAAGGGGGGACAGCCTACAATGAGCAGTTCTTC.

DNA for the CDR3: TGTGCCAGCAGCCCGAGGGGCAGGGGAAAGGACTATGGCTACACCTTC. Translation gives CASSPRGRGKDYGYTF. The V call is TRBV7-9, the J call TRBJ1-2; D may be TRBD1 (6 bases). This CDR3 has 16 amino acids. CDR1 SEHNR and CDR2 FQNEAQ come from the germline V gene (reference sequence). Trimming removed 5 bases at V and 3 bases at J, with 19 bases between.

This chain connects TRBV10-2 to TRBJ1-5; D gene ambiguous. Trimming took off 2 bases at V and 6 bases at J, with 5 bases between the two ends. CDR1 and CDR2 from the germline V gene are WSHSY and SAAADI. CDR3 length: 12 amino acids. CDR3 in amino acids: CASSEAGQPQHF. DNA for the CDR3: TGCGCCAGCAGTGAGGCGGGTCAGCCCCAGCATTTT.